The 13 T cell receptor beta chains below were found in one sample sequenced in a study of cytomegalovirus exposure and HLA in healthy donors. Sequencing was performed with immunoSEQ multiplex PCR; in TCRdb, only in-frame clones are kept and a portion is missing. Of about 200,000 clones listed, 80% to 90% are singletons. Specimen: PBMCs. Every receptor here comes from a woman aged 25-40 years in good health and CMV-seropositive.

The rearrangement links TRBV9 to TRBJ1-2; perhaps TRBD1 as D (5 bases). CDR1 is SGDLS and CDR2 is YYNGEE in the germline V gene. The CDR3 length is 18 residues. The V and J ends lost 0 bases and 5 bases respectively, with 23 bases between them. CDR3 in DNA: TGTGCCAGCAGCGTAGCGCAGTTGGGGAAGGGGCTCGGATATGGCTACACCTTC. This encodes CASSVAQLGKGLGYGYTF. Based on the CDR3 plus reference TRBV9 and TRBJ1-2, the full variable domain is DSGVTQTPKHLITATGQRVTLRCSPRSGDLSVYWYQQSLDQGLQFLIQYYNGEERAKGNILERFSAQQFPDLHSELNLSSLELGDSALYFCASSVAQLGKGLGYGYTFGSGTRLTVV.

This clone was counted once. The chain links TRBV27 to TRBJ2-5, with D perhaps matching TRBD2 (8 bases). Trimming took 2 bases from V and 4 from J, leaving 20 bases between them. This CDR3 has 17 residues. Germline values: CDR1 MNHEY, CDR2 SMNVEV (reference sequence). This CDR3 is CASSLMEGASGGETQYF. The CDR3, as DNA: TGTGCCAGCAGTTTAATGGAGGGGGCGAGCGGGGGAGAGACCCAGTACTTC.

This chain uses TRBV29-1 with TRBJ2-5; D is possibly TRBD1 (6 bases). V shed 4 bases and J shed 5 bases, with 23 bases lying between them. Germline CDR1 is SQVTM and CDR2 is ANQGSEA. The CDR3 sequence is 16 residues long. As DNA, the CDR3 is TGCAGCGTTGTTGGGCAGGGGAATGATTTGTTCGAGACCCAGTACTTC. Translation gives CSVVGQGNDLFETQYF.

This clone was observed a single time. J is TRBJ2-1 and V is TRBV27; D might be TRBD2 (6 bases). The CDR3 spans 14 residues. The germline CDR1 and CDR2 sequences are MNHEY and SMNVEV (reference sequence). V lost 2 bases and J 5 bases, leaving 10 bases between the germline ends. CDR3 amino acids: CASSLRRDHNEQFF. For the CDR3, the DNA is TGTGCCAGCAGTTTACGGCGGGATCACAATGAGCAGTTCTTC.

The rearrangement links TRBV30 to TRBJ1-1; no clear D gene. This CDR3 has 12 residues. V lost 0 bases and J 11 bases, leaving 13 bases between the germline ends. Germline CDR1 reads GTSNPN; CDR2 reads SVGIG (reference sequence). The CDR3 DNA reads TGTGCCTGGAGTGTTTCTCGGGCGGGGGCTTTCTTT. Its translation: CAWSVSRAGAFF.

The V and J genes are TRBV4-1 and TRBJ2-2, with 10 bases lining up with TRBD1. The CDR3 consists of 17 residues. The junction had 6 bases not matched to a gene; V was cut back by 4 bases and J by 1 base. The germline CDR1 and CDR2 sequences are MGHRA and YSYEKL. CDR3 sequence (DNA): TGCGCCAGCAGCCCGGAGGGGACAGGGGAGAACACCGGGGAGCTGTTTTTT. It codes for CASSPEGTGENTGELFF.

The chain combines TRBV27 with TRBJ2-7; 11 nucleotides match TRBD1. Looked up from germline, CDR1 is MNHEY and CDR2 is SMNVEV (reference sequence). CDR3 size: 14 residues. J lost 2 bases, V lost 8 bases, and 5 bases had no gene match. In DNA, the CDR3 is TGTGCCAGCTCGCGGACAGGGGGCCCCTACGAGCAGTACTTC. Its translation: CASSRTGGPYEQYF.

The chain recombines TRBV10-3 with TRBJ1-2, with D unclear. V gave up 6 bases and J gave up 8 bases, with 13 bases separating them. CDR1 and CDR2 from the germline V gene are ENHRY and SYGVKD. This CDR3 is 12 amino acids long. The CDR3 DNA follows: TGTGCCATCAGCGTCACTGAAAGCGGCTACACCTTC. It yields the protein CAISVTESGYTF.

In its sample, this clone was seen once. This rearrangement joins TRBV2 to TRBJ1-2, with 7 bases matching TRBD1. V was clipped by 9 bases and J by 8 bases; unmatched bases: 12. Germline V gene data show CDR1 as SNHLY and CDR2 as FYNNEI. The CDR3 totals 13 residues. CDR3 bases: TGTGCCAGAATACGACAGGGTTTGTACGGCTACACCTTC. Residues: CARIRQGLYGYTF.

The chain recombines TRBV28 with TRBJ1-2, with no clear D. Germline values: CDR1 MDHEN, CDR2 SYDVKM. The CDR3 consists of 11 residues. Trimming stripped 7 bases from V and 1 base from J, with 4 bases between. The CDR3 loop reads CASKLNYGYTF. The CDR3 nucleotides read TGTGCCAGCAAACTTAACTATGGCTACACCTTC.

The rearrangement joins TRBV6-1 to TRBJ2-7, with D perhaps matching TRBD1 (6 bases). Germline-derived CDR1 and CDR2 are MNHNS and SASEGT. The CDR3 covers 14 residues. V was shortened by 1 base and J by 2 bases, with 9 bases between the two germline ends. The CDR3 region has the DNA TGTGCCAGCAGTGAAGACAGGGTTCCCTACGAGCAGTACTTC. Translation gives CASSEDRVPYEQYF.

This chain joins TRBV7-2 and TRBJ1-1; 7 nucleotides line up with TRBD1. This CDR3 spans 13 amino acids. V trimming: 5 bases; J trimming: 7 bases; junction bases outside the gene matches: 7. CDR1 and CDR2 (germline): SGHTA, FQGNSA. This CDR3 reads CASSQDRAREAFF. CDR3 sequence (DNA): TGTGCCAGCAGCCAAGACAGGGCACGTGAAGCTTTCTTT.

J is TRBJ1-2 and V is TRBV19; 7 nucleotides agree with TRBD1. CDR1 LNHDA and CDR2 SQIVND come from the germline V gene (reference sequence). This CDR3 contains 17 residues. J gave up 2 bases and V 8 bases, and 17 bases lay outside the gene matches. The chain's CDR3 is CASCPGQIGGCNYGYTF. DNA for the CDR3: TGTGCCAGTTGTCCGGGACAGATTGGAGGGTGCAACTATGGCTACACCTTC.